This TCR beta chain is from a study of shared T cell receptors in the human thymus. Measured with immunoSEQ multiplex PCR; TCRdb has only the in-frame clones, and not every one. The sample comprises 650,000 to 950,000 clones, over 75% of which are singletons, and 0.0095% to 0.013% rests with the top ten. CDR1 and CDR2 (germline): MNHEY, SVGAGI. The CDR3 is 14 residues long. With 0 bases removed from V and 2 bases from J, the gap between germline ends came to 7 bases. These same records also appear under a second study, on human thymus T cells. As reported in that work: Corrective surgery for congenital heart defects was being performed on the healthy Finnish infants who served as donors. Thymic and blood repertoires appeared to show biased V and J gene usage. Related research reported highly overlapping thymic repertoires among unrelated individuals.

The TCR sequence derives from a girl under two years old with a congenital heart defect. This chain links TRBV6-5 with TRBJ1-1; the D gene is possibly TRBD1 (6 bases). Source material: thymocytes. CDR3 loop: CASSYSDSNTEAFF. CDR3 coding DNA: TGTGCCAGCAGTTACTCGGACAGCAACACTGAAGCTTTCTTT.